These 10 T cell receptor beta chains originate from one sample sequenced in a study of chemoradiotherapy in HPV16-positive cancers. Libraries were prepared by immunoSEQ multiplex PCR; TCRdb keeps only in-frame clonotypes and omits some of them. The repertoire holds approximately 15,000 clones, with 77% as singletons. The sample here was taken from a patient who underwent chemoradiotherapy. These receptors were collected from a human donor with HPV-associated anogenital cancer.

This chain connects TRBV6-1 to TRBJ1-1; no clear D. CDR1 and CDR2 (germline): MNHNS, SASEGT. Trimming took off 5 bases at V and 3 bases at J, with 13 bases between the two ends. The CDR3 is 14 amino acids. The CDR3 nucleotides are TGTGCCAGCAGTTTAATGAGGGATTACACTGAAGCTTTCTTT. This encodes CASSLMRDYTEAFF.

The chain has TRBV7-8 and TRBJ1-2; no clear D. The CDR3 runs to 13 residues. Looked up from germline, CDR1 is SGHVS and CDR2 is FQNEAQ. V was cut by 1 base and J by 6 bases, with 9 bases left in between. CDR3 bases: TGTGCCAGCAGCTTAGGGGGATTAGATGGCTACACCTTC. Protein sequence: CASSLGGLDGYTF.

The rearrangement joins TRBV4-3 to TRBJ1-6, with 7 bases aligning to TRBD1. With V trimmed by 4 bases and J by 7 bases, 10 bases remained unmatched. The germline CDR1 and CDR2 sequences are LGHNA and YSLEER. CDR3 length: 16 amino acids. CDR3 sequence: CASSLSAQGQNSPLHF. DNA of the CDR3: TGCGCCAGCAGCCTTAGCGCACAGGGACAGAATTCACCCCTCCACTTT.

The chain joins TRBV11-1 to TRBJ1-6; D is ambiguous. V lost 1 base and J lost 6, with 7 bases in between. The CDR3 covers 14 residues. Germline V gene lookup returns CDR1 SGHAT and CDR2 FQDESV (reference sequence). The DNA for the CDR3 is TGTGCCAGCAGCTTAGACGTACTTAATTCACCCCTCCACTTT. Translated: CASSLDVLNSPLHF.

The chain has TRBV7-8 and TRBJ1-1, with a possible D match to TRBD1 (5 bases). The CDR3 has 14 amino acids. Per germline, CDR1 SGHVS and CDR2 FQNEAQ. V was pared by 5 bases and J by 3 bases, with 13 bases between. This chain's CDR3 is CASSPRQTHTEAFF. The CDR3 bases are TGTGCCAGCAGCCCCCGACAGACTCACACTGAAGCTTTCTTT.

This clone came up once. V gene TRBV19 combines with J gene TRBJ2-5, with a weak D call TRBD1 (5 bases). The CDR3 sequence is 15 residues long. Per the germline V gene, CDR1 is LNHDA and CDR2 is SQIVND (reference sequence). The ends were cut back, 1 base at V and 2 bases at J, with 11 bases in the middle. CDR3 sequence: CASSIGGTAQETQYF. CDR3 coding DNA: TGTGCCAGTAGTATAGGGGGCACAGCTCAAGAGACCCAGTACTTC.

The chain links TRBV28 to TRBJ2-3; the D gene is possibly TRBD1 (5 bases). The CDR3 consists of 15 residues. Germline lookup yields CDR1 MDHEN and CDR2 SYDVKM. Trimming stripped 3 bases from V and 0 bases from J, with 10 bases between. CDR3 protein: CASSFGDRSTDTQYF. Written as DNA, the CDR3 is TGTGCCAGCAGTTTTGGTGACAGAAGCACAGATACGCAGTATTTT.

The chain is built from TRBV11-3 and TRBJ2-7; D possibly corresponds to TRBD2 (5 bases). V shed 5 bases and J shed 6 bases, with 11 bases lying between them. Germline lookup yields CDR1 SGHNT and CDR2 YENEEA. This CDR3 region has 12 residues. The CDR3 sequence: CASSPTRTEQYF. In DNA, the CDR3 is TGTGCCAGCAGCCCCACTAGGACCGAGCAGTACTTC.

This clone was seen a few times. This chain links TRBV6-6 with TRBJ1-5, with 8 bases lining up with TRBD1. V gave up 5 bases and J gave up 4 bases; unmatched junction bases: 1. Germline assignment: CDR1 MNHNY and CDR2 SVGAGI (reference sequence). The CDR3 is 13 amino acids. The CDR3 DNA reads TGTGCCAGCAGTGGGGACAGGAATCAGCCCCAGCATTTT. This codes for CASSGDRNQPQHF.

This clone was seen only a few times. This sequence joins TRBV11-2 and TRBJ1-3; D is ambiguous. Trimming left V 6 bases short and J 4 bases short, with 7 bases between. The CDR3 is made up of 12 amino acids. Germline-derived CDR1 and CDR2 are SGHAT and FQNNGV. The CDR3: CASSQEGNTIYF. The CDR3 DNA follows: TGTGCCAGCAGTCAGGAGGGAAACACCATATATTTT.